These 29 T cell receptor beta chains were all obtained from the same sample, sequenced in a study of T cells after yellow fever vaccination. MiXCR, applied by TCRdb to the 5' RACE reads, yields one record per CDR3 protein. Found here are tens of thousands of distinct CDR3 sequences, 6.5% to 9% of them singletons; the top ten hold just over 35%. The sequencing here drew on CD8+ T cells sorted from PBMCs, taken 15 days after the yellow fever booster vaccination. These receptors all stem from a man aged 30-40 years who received the YFV17D yellow fever vaccine.

This clonotype has a count of ten or more. The V gene is TRBV7-9, the J gene TRBJ2-1; D remains ambiguous. The CDR3 spans 12 residues. CDR1 SEHNR and CDR2 FQNEAQ come from the germline V gene (reference sequence). V was shortened by 1 base and J by 6 bases, with 4 bases between the two germline ends. The CDR3 protein is CASSLDFNEQFF. The DNA for the CDR3 is TGTGCCAGCAGCTTAGATTTCAATGAGCAGTTCTTC.

This clonotype was counted ten times or more. The rearrangement joins TRBV14 to TRBJ2-7; maybe TRBD2 (6 bases). The V and J ends lost 1 base and 5 bases respectively, with 12 bases between them. CDR3 length: 14 amino acids. Germline assignment: CDR1 SGHDN and CDR2 FVKESK. The CDR3 protein is CASSQVTGGDEQYF. The CDR3 coding sequence is TGTGCCAGCAGCCAAGTTACCGGGGGAGACGAGCAGTACTTC.

This clonotype occurred many times. The J gene is TRBJ1-3, the V gene TRBV4-3; D unresolved. V was clipped by 5 bases and J by 0 bases, with 11 bases between them. This CDR3 comprises 15 residues. Germline V gives CDR1 LGHNA, CDR2 YSLEER. CDR3: CASSSTGDSGNTIYF. CDR3 DNA: TGCGCCAGCAGCTCGACGGGAGACTCTGGAAACACCATATATTTT.

This clonotype was counted ten times or more. V gene TRBV6-2 or TRBV6-3 combines with J gene TRBJ2-5, with D uncertain. The CDR3 is 12 amino acids. Germline CDR1 and CDR2: MNHEY and SVGEGT. Trimming cost V 2 bases and J 6 bases, with 7 bases left between them. The CDR3 region is CASSYEVKTQYF. As DNA, the CDR3 is TGTGCCAGCAGTTACGAGGTGAAGACCCAGTACTTC.

This clonotype was observed at least ten times. The chain joins TRBV21-1 to TRBJ2-7; no DNA check was done on the table's D call, TRBD1. TRBV21-1 is shown as a pseudogene. The CDR3 totals 15 residues. The CDR3 nucleotides read TGTGCCAGCAGCAAAGAAGGGGGGCCGAGATCCGAGCAGTACTTC. Amino acid sequence: CASSKEGGPRSEQYF.

This clonotype was seen repeatedly, ten times or more. The gene calls are TRBV12-3 or TRBV12-4 and TRBJ1-2; the D gene is possibly TRBD1 (6 bases). V was shortened by 7 bases and J by 4 bases, with 10 bases between the two germline ends. The CDR3 totals 12 residues. The CDR3 protein is CASNLDSYGYTF. In DNA, the CDR3 is TGTGCCAGCAACCTGGACAGCTATGGCTACACCTTC.

This clonotype was observed at least ten times. This chain joins TRBV20-1 and TRBJ1-2, with D possibly matching TRBD1 (6 bases). CDR3 length: 12 residues. Trimming cost V 7 bases and J 0 bases, with 9 bases left between them. CDR1 is DFQATT, CDR2 SNEGSKA, per germline (reference sequence). The CDR3 DNA follows: TGCAGTGGGGACATCACTAACTATGGCTACACCTTC. Translating gives CSGDITNYGYTF.

The chain carries TRBV7-2 and TRBJ2-2, with a tentative D call TRBD1 (6 bases). Trimming shortened V by 3 bases and J by 7 bases, and 18 bases separated the two germline ends. Germline CDR1 is SGHTA and CDR2 is FQGNSA. The CDR3 loop spans 16 amino acids. CDR3 in amino acids: CASSLRRPTGYGELFF. The CDR3 nucleotides read TGTGCCAGCAGCTTGCGCCGTCCGACAGGCTACGGGGAGCTGTTTTTT.

The chain combines TRBV18 with TRBJ1-5, with 7 positions matching TRBD1. The V segment lost 2 bases and the J segment 6 bases; nucleotides outside the gene matches: 7. Per germline, CDR1 KGHSH and CDR2 LQKENI. This CDR3 has 15 residues. The CDR3 loop is CASSPDREGRQPQHF. The CDR3 DNA follows: TGTGCCAGCTCACCAGACAGGGAGGGCCGTCAGCCCCAGCATTTT.

This clonotype was recorded at least ten times. The rearrangement uses TRBV10-3 and TRBJ2-5; TRBD1 matches at 10 bases. After removal of 1 base from V and 2 bases from J, the junction contained 1 base not matched to a gene. The CDR3 is made up of 15 amino acids. The germline CDR1 and CDR2 sequences are ENHRY and SYGVKD. The CDR3: CAISEWDRGQETQYF. The CDR3 DNA follows: TGTGCCATCAGTGAGTGGGACAGGGGACAAGAGACCCAGTACTTC.

This clonotype was seen ten or more times. The chain has TRBV29-1 and TRBJ2-7; 9 nucleotides agree with TRBD1. Germline V lookup: CDR1 SQVTM, CDR2 ANQGSEA. J was trimmed by 3 bases and V by 5 bases; bases with no gene match: 8. This CDR3 is built from 14 residues. The CDR3 region is CSVILGQGDYEQYF. CDR3 in DNA: TGCAGCGTTATACTGGGACAGGGAGACTACGAGCAGTACTTC.

The table lists this clonotype with many counts. The rearrangement uses TRBV7-9 and TRBJ2-7; D not resolved. Between the trimmed V and J ends, which lost 3 bases and 6 bases, there was a span of 9 bases. The CDR3 is 12 residues long. Looked up from germline, CDR1 is SEHNR and CDR2 is FQNEAQ (reference sequence). The CDR3 region is CASSLVKREQYF. In DNA form, the CDR3 reads TGTGCCAGCAGCTTGGTAAAGCGCGAGCAGTACTTC. Combining the CDR3 with reference TRBV7-9 and TRBJ2-7 gives the whole variable domain DTGVSQNPRHKITKRGQNVTFRCDPISEHNRLYWYRQTLGQGPEFLTYFQNEAQLEKSRLLSDRFSAERPKGSFSTLEIQRTEQGDSAMYLCASSLVKREQYFGPGTRLTVT.

This clonotype was seen repeatedly, ten times or more. The chain recombines TRBV12-3 or TRBV12-4 with TRBJ2-1; weak D call: TRBD2 (5 bases). The CDR3 contains 12 residues. Between the trimmed V and J ends, which lost 3 bases and 8 bases, there was a span of 8 bases. The CDR3 spells CASSLTGDEQFF. DNA for the CDR3: TGTGCCAGCAGTTTGACCGGGGATGAGCAGTTCTTC.

This clonotype was counted between two and nine times. The chain combines TRBV12-3 or TRBV12-4 with TRBJ1-6; no reliable D call. Trimming removed 7 bases from V and 7 bases from J, with 14 bases in between. CDR3 length: 14 residues. CDR3 nucleotides: TGTGCCAGCAATATGGAAGGTCCAAATTCACCCCTCCACTTT. This gives the protein CASNMEGPNSPLHF.

This clonotype was observed at least ten times. The genes are TRBV7-6 and TRBJ2-1; 10 nucleotides match TRBD2. Per germline, CDR1 SGHVS and CDR2 FNYEAQ. This CDR3 has 16 residues. The J segment lost 2 bases and the V segment lost 5 bases, leaving 6 bases of the junction unmatched. The CDR3 bases are TGTGCCAGCAGCGTTCTAGCGGGAGACCCCTACAATGAGCAGTTCTTC. Residues: CASSVLAGDPYNEQFF. Full variable domain (outside the CDR3, taken from reference TRBV7-6 and TRBJ2-1): GAGVSQSPRYKVTKRGQDVALRCDPISGHVSLYWYRQALGQGPEFLTYFNYEAQQDKSGLPNDRFSAERPEGSISTLTIQRTEQRDSAMYRCASSVLAGDPYNEQFFGPGTRLTVL.

This clonotype was counted ten times or more. The rearrangement joins TRBV15 to TRBJ2-5; D is possibly TRBD1 (7 bases). CDR3 length equals 15 residues. Trimming removed 1 base from V and 0 bases from J, with 9 bases in between. CDR1 and CDR2 (germline): LNHNV, YYDKDF (reference sequence). CDR3 residues: CATSRAGGYQETQYF. CDR3 DNA sequence: TGTGCCACCAGCAGAGCAGGGGGGTACCAAGAGACCCAGTACTTC.

This clonotype came up many times. This rearrangement joins TRBV7-6 to TRBJ2-5; no reliable D call. V was trimmed by 0 bases and J by 5 bases, leaving 10 bases between them. This CDR3 is 14 amino acids long. CDR1 and CDR2 from the germline V gene are SGHVS and FNYEAQ. In DNA, the CDR3 is TGTGCCAGCAGCTTAGCCCCATTGACGGAGACCCAGTACTTC. This gives the protein CASSLAPLTETQYF.

This clonotype was recorded many times. The chain has TRBV12-3 or TRBV12-4 and TRBJ2-1; 7 nucleotides agree with TRBD2. The CDR3 runs 16 residues. After removal of 5 bases from V and 3 bases from J, the junction contained 10 bases not matched to a gene. The CDR3 sequence is CASSPGVAGLYNEQFF. DNA for the CDR3: TGTGCCAGCAGTCCGGGCGTAGCGGGCCTCTACAATGAGCAGTTCTTC.

This clonotype was counted many times. The rearrangement uses TRBV28 and TRBJ2-1; TRBD1 is a possible D gene (5 bases). The germline V gene has CDR1 MDHEN and CDR2 SYDVKM. The V end lost 5 bases, the J end lost 7 bases, and 9 bases lay between the germline ends. This CDR3 region has 12 residues. The CDR3 region has the DNA TGTGCCAGCAGTCTCCGACAGAATGAGCAGTTCTTC. Translation: CASSLRQNEQFF.

This clonotype was picked up many times. The V call is TRBV24-1, the J call TRBJ2-3; the D gene is possibly TRBD2 (5 bases). Germline V gives CDR1 KGHDR, CDR2 SFDVKD. The CDR3 sequence is 11 residues long. The V end lost 10 bases, the J end lost 5 bases, and 9 bases lay between the germline ends. For the CDR3, the DNA is TGTGCCACTTCGGCGGGAGATACGCAGTATTTT. It encodes CATSAGDTQYF.

This clonotype turned up a few times. The CDR3 sequence is CAISVSPTGRPTDSNLTSTDTQYF. CDR3 bases: TGTGCCATCAGCGTATCCCCGACAGGGAGACCGACGGATTCAAATCTTACTAGCACAGATACGCAGTATTTT. V gene TRBV10-3 combines with J gene TRBJ2-3; TRBD1 matches at 7 bases. V lost 6 bases, J lost 0 bases, and 33 bases stayed unmatched. CDR1 is ENHRY, CDR2 SYGVKD, per germline. CDR3 size: 24 residues.

This clonotype has at least ten counts. The rearrangement joins TRBV6-2 or TRBV6-3 to TRBJ2-2, with D uncertain. Germline V gene lookup returns CDR1 MNHEY and CDR2 SVGEGT. V lost 2 bases and J 4 bases, leaving 2 bases between the germline ends. This CDR3 contains 12 residues. CDR3 residues: CASSYGTGELFF. The DNA for the CDR3 is TGTGCCAGCAGTTACGGCACCGGGGAGCTGTTTTTT.

This clonotype has at least ten counts. This chain uses TRBV2 with TRBJ2-7; D remains unclear. The CDR3 totals 12 residues. Germline CDR1 SNHLY, CDR2 FYNNEI. Trimming took off 3 bases at V and 2 bases at J, with 5 bases between the two ends. The CDR3 sequence: CASSDYPYEQYF. The CDR3 DNA reads TGTGCCAGCAGTGACTACCCCTACGAGCAGTACTTC.

On this clonotype itself: This may stem from a read error, because a much larger clone lies one nucleotide away. The V and J genes are TRBV7-8 and TRBJ2-3, with D possibly TRBD2 on 5 matching bases. Trimming removed 2 bases from V and 4 bases from J, with 22 bases in between. Germline CDR1 SGHVS, CDR2 FQNEAQ. This CDR3 is 18 amino acids long. The CDR3 coding sequence is TGTGCCAGCAGCTTACATACGGGGAATAATCCATACTCAGATACGCAGTATTTT. Encoded protein: CASSLHTGNNPYSDTQYF.

Many counts were recorded for this clonotype. The V gene is TRBV27, the J gene TRBJ1-4; no clear D. This CDR3 contains 17 residues. Looked up from germline, CDR1 is MNHEY and CDR2 is SMNVEV (reference sequence). The V and J ends lost 5 bases and 0 bases respectively, with 16 bases between them. CDR3 sequence reads: CASSPNSGVATNEKLFF. The CDR3 DNA reads as TGTGCCAGCAGTCCGAATTCGGGAGTTGCAACTAATGAAAAACTGTTTTTT.

Many counts were recorded for this clonotype. This chain joins TRBV4-3 and TRBJ2-5; 16 bases agree with TRBD2. Germline V gene data show CDR1 as LGHNA and CDR2 as YSLEER. V shed 3 bases, J shed 11 bases, and the junction held 6 bases outside the gene matches. This CDR3 comprises 15 residues. CDR3 sequence reads: CASSQEGTSGRVQYF. Here the CDR3 DNA reads TGCGCCAGCAGCCAGGAGGGGACTAGCGGGAGGGTTCAGTACTTC.

This clonotype showed up many times. The chain uses TRBV6-2 or TRBV6-3 and TRBJ2-1, with TRBD2 matching over 9 bases. J lost 5 bases, V lost 5 bases, and 13 bases had no gene match. The germline V gene has CDR1 MNHEY and CDR2 SVGEGT. The length of the CDR3 is 17 residues. The CDR3 region is CASSANPAGGPHNEQFF. The CDR3 region has the DNA TGTGCCAGCAGTGCCAACCCCGCGGGAGGGCCGCACAATGAGCAGTTCTTC.

V usage is TRBV18 and J usage is TRBJ2-6, with 7 positions matching TRBD1. Germline-derived CDR1 and CDR2 are KGHSH and LQKENI. The CDR3 totals 22 residues. Unmatched junction bases numbered 20, after V lost 2 bases and J lost 1 base. CDR3 sequence: CASSPSWDSPIPRGSGANVLTF. The CDR3 DNA reads TGTGCCAGCTCACCATCTTGGGACAGCCCCATTCCTCGGGGATCTGGGGCCAACGTCCTGACTTTC.

This clonotype was observed many times. The chain recombines TRBV12-3 or TRBV12-4 with TRBJ2-7, with D unclear. This CDR3 comprises 13 residues. V shed 4 bases and J shed 3 bases, with 10 bases lying between them. The CDR3 bases are TGTGCCAGCAGTTCCCTGCCCGACTACGAGCAGTACTTC. Translated: CASSSLPDYEQYF.